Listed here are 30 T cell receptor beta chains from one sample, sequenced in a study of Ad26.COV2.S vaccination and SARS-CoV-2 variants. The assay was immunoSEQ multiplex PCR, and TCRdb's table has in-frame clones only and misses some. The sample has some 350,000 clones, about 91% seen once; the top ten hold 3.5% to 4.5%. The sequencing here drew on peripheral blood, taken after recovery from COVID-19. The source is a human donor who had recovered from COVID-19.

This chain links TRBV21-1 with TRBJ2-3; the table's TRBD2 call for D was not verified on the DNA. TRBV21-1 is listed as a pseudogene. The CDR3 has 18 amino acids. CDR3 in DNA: TGTGCCAGCAGCAAAGCGGTGGTAGCGGGGGATATGCCAGATACGCAGTATTTT. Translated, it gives CASSKAVVAGDMPDTQYF.

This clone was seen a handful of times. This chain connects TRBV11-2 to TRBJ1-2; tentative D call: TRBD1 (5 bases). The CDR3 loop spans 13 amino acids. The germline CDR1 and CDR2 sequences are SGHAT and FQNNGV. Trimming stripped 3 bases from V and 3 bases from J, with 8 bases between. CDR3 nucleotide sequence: TGTGCCAGCAGCTTGGACACAGACTATGGCTACACCTTC. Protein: CASSLDTDYGYTF.

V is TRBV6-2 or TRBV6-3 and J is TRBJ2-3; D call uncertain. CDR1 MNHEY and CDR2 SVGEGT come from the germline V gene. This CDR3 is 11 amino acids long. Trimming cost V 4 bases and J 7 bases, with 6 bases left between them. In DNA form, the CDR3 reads TGTGCCAGCAGTTTTGGGTATACGCAGTATTTT. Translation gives CASSFGYTQYF.

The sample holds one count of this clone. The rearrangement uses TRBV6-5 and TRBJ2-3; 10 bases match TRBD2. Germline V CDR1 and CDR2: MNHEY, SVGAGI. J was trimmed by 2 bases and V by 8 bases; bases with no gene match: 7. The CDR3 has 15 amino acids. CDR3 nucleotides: TGTGCCAGCGCCCTACTAGCGGGGCTCACAGATACGCAGTATTTT. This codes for CASALLAGLTDTQYF.

The CDR3, as DNA: TGTGCCAGTACCAATAAGGGAGACCCTAATGAAAAACTGTTTTTT. Translation: CASTNKGDPNEKLFF. V usage is TRBV19 and J usage is TRBJ1-4; D not resolved. CDR1 is LNHDA and CDR2 is SQIVND in the germline V gene (reference sequence). The CDR3 covers 15 residues. V was pared by 7 bases and J by 3 bases, with 15 bases between. Looking up the rest from reference TRBV19 and TRBJ1-4 gives the full variable domain: DGGITQSPKYLFRKEGQNVTLSCEQNLNHDAMYWYRQDPGQGLRLIYYSQIVNDFQKGDIAEGYSVSREKKESFPLTVTSAQKNPTAFYLCASTNKGDPNEKLFFGSGTQLSVL.

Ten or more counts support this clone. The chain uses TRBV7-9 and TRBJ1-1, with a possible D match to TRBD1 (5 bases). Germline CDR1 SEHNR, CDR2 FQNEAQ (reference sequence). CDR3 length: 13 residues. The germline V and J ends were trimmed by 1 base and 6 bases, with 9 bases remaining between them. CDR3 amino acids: CASSLGDGPEAFF. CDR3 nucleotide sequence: TGTGCCAGCAGCTTAGGGGACGGCCCTGAAGCTTTCTTT.

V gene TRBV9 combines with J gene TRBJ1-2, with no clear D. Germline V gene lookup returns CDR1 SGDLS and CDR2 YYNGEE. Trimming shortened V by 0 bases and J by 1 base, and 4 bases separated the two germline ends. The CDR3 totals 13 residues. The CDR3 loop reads CASSVAVNYGYTF. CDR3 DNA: TGTGCCAGCAGCGTAGCAGTTAACTATGGCTACACCTTC.

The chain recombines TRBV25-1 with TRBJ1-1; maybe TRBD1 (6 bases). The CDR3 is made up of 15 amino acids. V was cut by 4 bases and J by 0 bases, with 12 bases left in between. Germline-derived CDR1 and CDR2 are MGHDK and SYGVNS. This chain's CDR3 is CASSGWTVMNTEAFF. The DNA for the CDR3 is TGTGCCAGCAGTGGGTGGACAGTCATGAACACTGAAGCTTTCTTT. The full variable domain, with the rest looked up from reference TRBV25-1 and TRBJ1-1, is EADIYQTPRYLVIGTGKKITLECSQTMGHDKMYWYQQDPGMELHLIHYSYGVNSTEKGDLSSESTVSRIRTEHFPLTLESARPSHTSQYLCASSGWTVMNTEAFFGQGTRLTVV.

For the CDR3, the DNA is TGTGCCAGCAGTTCCCACCAGGGGGGGACTGAAGCTTTCTTT. Residues: CASSSHQGGTEAFF. The chain has TRBV6-5 and TRBJ1-1, with 7 bases that match TRBD1. With V trimmed by 4 bases and J by 5 bases, 7 bases remained unmatched. The CDR3 loop spans 14 amino acids. Germline lookup yields CDR1 MNHEY and CDR2 SVGAGI.

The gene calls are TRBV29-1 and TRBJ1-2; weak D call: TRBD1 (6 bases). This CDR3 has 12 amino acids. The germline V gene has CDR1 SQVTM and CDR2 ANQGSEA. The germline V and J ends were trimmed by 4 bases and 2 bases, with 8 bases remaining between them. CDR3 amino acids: CSVGQANYGYTF. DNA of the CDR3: TGCAGCGTTGGACAGGCCAACTATGGCTACACCTTC.

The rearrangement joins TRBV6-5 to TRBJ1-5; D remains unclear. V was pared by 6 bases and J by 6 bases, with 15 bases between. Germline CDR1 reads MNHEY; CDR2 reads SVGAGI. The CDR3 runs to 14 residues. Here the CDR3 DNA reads TGTGCCAGCAGCCTCGGCACGGGGTCTCAGCCCCAGCATTTT. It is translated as CASSLGTGSQPQHF.

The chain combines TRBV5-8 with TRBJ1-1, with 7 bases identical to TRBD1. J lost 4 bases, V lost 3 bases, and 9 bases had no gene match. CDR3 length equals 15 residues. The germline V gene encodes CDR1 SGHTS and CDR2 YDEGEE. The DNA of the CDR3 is TGTGCCAGCAGCTCTACTCAGGGGGTCGGCACTGAAGCTTTCTTT. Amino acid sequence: CASSSTQGVGTEAFF.

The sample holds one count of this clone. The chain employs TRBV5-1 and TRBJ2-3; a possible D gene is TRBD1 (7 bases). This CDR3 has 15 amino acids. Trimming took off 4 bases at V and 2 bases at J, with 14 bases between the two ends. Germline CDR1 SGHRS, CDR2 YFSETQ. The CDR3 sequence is CASSDTGDSTDTQYF. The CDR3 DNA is TGCGCCAGCAGCGACACAGGGGACTCCACAGATACGCAGTATTTT.

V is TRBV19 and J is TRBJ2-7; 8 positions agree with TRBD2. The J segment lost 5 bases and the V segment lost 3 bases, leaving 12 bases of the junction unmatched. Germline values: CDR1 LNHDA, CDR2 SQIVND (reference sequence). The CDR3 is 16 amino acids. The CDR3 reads CASSMGLVSTRHEQYF. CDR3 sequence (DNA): TGTGCCAGTAGTATGGGACTAGTATCGACGCGCCACGAGCAGTACTTC.

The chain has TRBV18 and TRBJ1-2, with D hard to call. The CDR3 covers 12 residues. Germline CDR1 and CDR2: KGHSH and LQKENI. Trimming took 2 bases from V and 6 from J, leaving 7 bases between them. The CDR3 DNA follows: TGTGCCAGCTCACCAGGCGACCATGGCTACACCTTC. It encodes CASSPGDHGYTF. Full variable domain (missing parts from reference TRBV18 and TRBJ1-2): NAGVMQNPRHLVRRRGQEARLRCSPMKGHSHVYWYRQLPEEGLKFMVYLQKENIIDESGMPKERFSAEFPKEGPSILRIQQVVRGDSAAYFCASSPGDHGYTFGSGTRLTVV.

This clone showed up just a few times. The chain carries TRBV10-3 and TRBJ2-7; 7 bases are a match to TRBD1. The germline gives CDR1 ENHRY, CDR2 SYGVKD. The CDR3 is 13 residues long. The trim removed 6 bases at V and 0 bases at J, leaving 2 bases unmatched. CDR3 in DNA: TGTGCCATCAGGGGGGACAGCTCCTACGAGCAGTACTTC. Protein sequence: CAIRGDSSYEQYF.

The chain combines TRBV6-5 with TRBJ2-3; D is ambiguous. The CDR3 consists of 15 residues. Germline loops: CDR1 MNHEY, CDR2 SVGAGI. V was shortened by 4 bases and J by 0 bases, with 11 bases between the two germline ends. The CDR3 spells CASSFYQASTDTQYF. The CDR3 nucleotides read TGTGCCAGCAGTTTCTACCAAGCTAGCACAGATACGCAGTATTTT.

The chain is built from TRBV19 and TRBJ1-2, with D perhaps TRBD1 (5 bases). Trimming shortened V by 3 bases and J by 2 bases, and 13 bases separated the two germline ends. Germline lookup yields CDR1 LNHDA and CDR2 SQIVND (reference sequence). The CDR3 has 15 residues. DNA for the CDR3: TGTGCCAGTAGTATTGCCCTTCAGGGAAACTATGGCTACACCTTC. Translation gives CASSIALQGNYGYTF.

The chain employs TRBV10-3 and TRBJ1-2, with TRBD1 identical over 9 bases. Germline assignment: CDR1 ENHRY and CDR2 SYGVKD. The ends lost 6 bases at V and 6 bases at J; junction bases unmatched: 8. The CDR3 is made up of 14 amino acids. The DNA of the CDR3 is TGTGCCATCAGCAAGGACAGGGGAAGTAATGGCTACACCTTC. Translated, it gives CAISKDRGSNGYTF.

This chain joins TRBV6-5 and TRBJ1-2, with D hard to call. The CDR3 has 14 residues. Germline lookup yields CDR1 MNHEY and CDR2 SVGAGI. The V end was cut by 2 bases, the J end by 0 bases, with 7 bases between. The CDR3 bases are TGTGCCAGCAGTTACACGGAGACTAACTATGGCTACACCTTC. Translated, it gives CASSYTETNYGYTF.

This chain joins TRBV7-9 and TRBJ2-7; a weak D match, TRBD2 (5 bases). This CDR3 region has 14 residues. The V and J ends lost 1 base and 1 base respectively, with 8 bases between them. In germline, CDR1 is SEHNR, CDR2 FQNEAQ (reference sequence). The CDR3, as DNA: TGTGCCAGCAGCTTAGATACGGGATCCTACGAGCAGTACTTC. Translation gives CASSLDTGSYEQYF.

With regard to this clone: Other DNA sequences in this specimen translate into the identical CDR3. The chain's CDR3 is CASSGQGQPLYEQYF. CDR3 sequence (DNA): TGTGCCAGCAGCGGACAGGGACAGCCTCTTTACGAGCAGTACTTC. The genes are TRBV6-2 or TRBV6-3 and TRBJ2-7; TRBD1 aligns across 8 bases. With V trimmed by 6 bases and J by 4 bases, 11 bases remained unmatched. Germline V gives CDR1 MNHEY, CDR2 SVGEGT. This CDR3 region has 15 residues.

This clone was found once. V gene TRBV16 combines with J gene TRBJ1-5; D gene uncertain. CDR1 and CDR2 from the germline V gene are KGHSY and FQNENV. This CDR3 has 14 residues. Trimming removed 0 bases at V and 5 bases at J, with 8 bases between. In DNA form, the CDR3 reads TGTGCCAGCAGCCAATCAGCGAGCTATCAGCCCCAGCATTTT. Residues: CASSQSASYQPQHF.

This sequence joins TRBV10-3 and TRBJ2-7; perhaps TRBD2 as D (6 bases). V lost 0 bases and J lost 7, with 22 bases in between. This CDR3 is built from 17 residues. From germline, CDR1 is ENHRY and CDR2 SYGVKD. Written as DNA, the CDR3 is TGTGCCATCAGTGAGTCGGGACTGGCTCGACTCTCGGGAGAGCAGTACTTC. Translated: CAISESGLARLSGEQYF.

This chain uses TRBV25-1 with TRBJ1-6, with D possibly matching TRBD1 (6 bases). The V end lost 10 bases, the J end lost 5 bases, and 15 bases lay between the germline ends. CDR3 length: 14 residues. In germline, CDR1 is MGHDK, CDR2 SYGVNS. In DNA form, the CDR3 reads TGTGCCACCAATCCAGGGGCTCATAATTCACCCCTCCACTTT. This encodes CATNPGAHNSPLHF. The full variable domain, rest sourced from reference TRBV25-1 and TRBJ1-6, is EADIYQTPRYLVIGTGKKITLECSQTMGHDKMYWYQQDPGMELHLIHYSYGVNSTEKGDLSSESTVSRIRTEHFPLTLESARPSHTSQYLCATNPGAHNSPLHFGNGTRLTVT.

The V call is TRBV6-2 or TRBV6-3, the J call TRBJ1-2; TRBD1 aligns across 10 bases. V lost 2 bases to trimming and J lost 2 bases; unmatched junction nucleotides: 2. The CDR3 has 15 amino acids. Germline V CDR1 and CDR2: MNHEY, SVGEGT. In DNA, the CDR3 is TGTGCCAGCAGTTACCCGGGACAGGGGAACTATGGCTACACCTTC. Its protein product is CASSYPGQGNYGYTF.

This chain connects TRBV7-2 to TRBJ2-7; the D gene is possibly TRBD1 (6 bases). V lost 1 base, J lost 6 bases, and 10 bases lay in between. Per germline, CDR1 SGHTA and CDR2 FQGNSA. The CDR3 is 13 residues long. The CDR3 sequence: CASSLDRVREQYF. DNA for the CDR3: TGTGCCAGCAGCTTAGACAGGGTACGCGAGCAGTACTTC.

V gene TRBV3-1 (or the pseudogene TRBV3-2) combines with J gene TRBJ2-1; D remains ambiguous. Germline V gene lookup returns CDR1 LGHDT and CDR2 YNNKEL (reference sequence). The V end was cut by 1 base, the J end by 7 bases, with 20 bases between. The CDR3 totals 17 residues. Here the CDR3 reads CASSQAPISVGSNEQFF. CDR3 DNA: TGTGCCAGCAGCCAAGCACCTATCAGCGTCGGGTCAAATGAGCAGTTCTTC.

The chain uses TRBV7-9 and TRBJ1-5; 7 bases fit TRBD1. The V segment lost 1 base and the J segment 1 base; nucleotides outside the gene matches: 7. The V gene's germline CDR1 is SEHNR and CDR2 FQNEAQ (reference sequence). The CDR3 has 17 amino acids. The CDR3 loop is CASSLGAGGISNQPQHF. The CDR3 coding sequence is TGTGCCAGCAGCTTAGGGGCAGGGGGGATCAGCAATCAGCCCCAGCATTTT.

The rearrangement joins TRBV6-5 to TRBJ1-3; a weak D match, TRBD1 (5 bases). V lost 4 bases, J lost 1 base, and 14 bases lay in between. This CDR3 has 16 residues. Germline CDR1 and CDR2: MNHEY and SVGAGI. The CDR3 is CASSFKTGISGNTIYF. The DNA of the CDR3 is TGTGCCAGCAGTTTTAAAACAGGAATTTCTGGAAACACCATATATTTT.